Detailed here is one T cell receptor beta chain. Its specificity is not known. These data are taken from a study of post-analysis software for immune sequencing data. Study as a whole: Relapsing-remitting, secondary progressive and progressive-relapsing forms of multiple sclerosis all featured among disease courses.

Study observations and caveats: The study found TRBV5-6, TRBV5-1 and TRBV20-1 among several TRBV segments more frequent in patients than controls. Normalized Chao1 diversity was significantly reduced in patients versus controls. Strong same-batch co-clustering of samples appeared with F measure clustering.

cDNA libraries of TCR beta carried unique molecular identifiers. There were about 1 to 10 million T cells, and 400,000 to 650,000 cDNA molecules came from them. From the PCR reads, TCRdb called clonotypes with MiXCR, one entry per CDR3 protein. The data show roughly 800,000 distinct CDR3 sequences, with roughly 50% seen just once and 4.9% held by the top ten. The length of the CDR3 is 12 residues. V lost 6 bases to trimming and J lost 5 bases, with 13 bases between them. CDR1 is DFQATT, CDR2 SNEGSKA, per germline (reference sequence). The chain combines TRBV20-1 with TRBJ1-2; D uncertain. The clonotype originates from a girl aged 5-17 years with multiple sclerosis. Material: blood. The CDR3 region has the DNA TGCAGTGCCCCGTCGGGGTTTTATGGCTACACCTTC. It specifies CSAPSGFYGYTF.